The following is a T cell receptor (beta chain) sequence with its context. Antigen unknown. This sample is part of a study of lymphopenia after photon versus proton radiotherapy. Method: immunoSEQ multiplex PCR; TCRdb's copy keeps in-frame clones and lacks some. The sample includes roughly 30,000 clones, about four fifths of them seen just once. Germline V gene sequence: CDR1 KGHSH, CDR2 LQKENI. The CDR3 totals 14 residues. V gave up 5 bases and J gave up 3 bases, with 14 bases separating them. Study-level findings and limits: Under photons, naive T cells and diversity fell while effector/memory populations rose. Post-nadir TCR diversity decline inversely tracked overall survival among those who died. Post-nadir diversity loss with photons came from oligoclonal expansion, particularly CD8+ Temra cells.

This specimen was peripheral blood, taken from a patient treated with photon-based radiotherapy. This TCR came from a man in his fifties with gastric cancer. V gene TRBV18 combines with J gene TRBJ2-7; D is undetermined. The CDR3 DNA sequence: TGTGCCAGCTCATCAACCAGAGCAAACTACGAGCAGTACGTC. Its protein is CASSSTRANYEQYV.